This T cell receptor (beta chain) stems from a study of blood T cell repertoires in COVID-19. There are a few counts of this clone. The sample contains more than one DNA sequence encoding this CDR3. The data were produced by immunoSEQ multiplex PCR, yet TCRdb's version contains in-frame clones alone and is incomplete. Among about 220,000 clones listed, around 86% were seen once. This CDR3 spans 15 amino acids. V was clipped by 0 bases and J by 1 base, with 7 bases between them. Germline values: CDR1 SGDLS, CDR2 YYNGEE. This receptor was obtained from a human donor in a cohort sampled during active COVID-19. The chain employs TRBV9 and TRBJ2-2, with a tentative D call TRBD1 (5 bases). What was sequenced was peripheral blood. Written as DNA, the CDR3 is TGTGCCAGCAGCGTAGGGCAGGGGAACACCGGGGAGCTGTTTTTT. Translating it yields CASSVGQGNTGELFF.